Included here is one T cell receptor (beta chain) sequence, with context. These data originate in a study of blood T cell repertoires in COVID-19. About the study: COVID-19 samples from acute and convalescent phases originated in the United States, Italy and Spain.

The participants were between about 18 and 90 years old and came from some 25 US areas. Participants were placed into cohorts based on the clinical history they reported. TCRdb's copy holds only in-frame clones and misses some; the assay was immunoSEQ multiplex PCR. This sample has fewer than 500,000 clones; 70% to 90% occur once, and the top ten carry approximately 2%. Germline lookup yields CDR1 LGHDT and CDR2 YNNKEL (reference sequence). The CDR3 runs to 14 residues. The V end was cut by 4 bases, the J end by 0 bases, with 7 bases between. Sequencing input: PBMCs or T cells enriched from blood (not recorded which). The clonotype comes from a young woman with acute COVID-19. The chain employs TRBV3-1 (or the pseudogene TRBV3-2) and TRBJ2-1, with a tentative D call TRBD2 (5 bases). The CDR3: CASSRGSSYNEQFF. The CDR3 DNA reads TGTGCCAGCAGCCGAGGGAGCTCCTACAATGAGCAGTTCTTC.